A single sample gave rise to the 15 T cell receptor beta chains below, sequenced in a study of blood T cell repertoires in COVID-19. Measured with immunoSEQ multiplex PCR; TCRdb has only the in-frame clones, and not every one. The sample lists just over 650,000 clones, around 90% seen once, with over 0.2% in the top ten. The material sequenced was peripheral blood. These receptors were taken from a woman younger than 30 with acute or convalescent COVID-19.

The gene calls are TRBV5-1 and TRBJ1-6, with D possibly being TRBD1 (5 bases). The CDR3 runs to 16 residues. Deletions cut 0 bases from V and 5 bases from J, with 12 bases between. CDR1 and CDR2 (germline): SGHRS, YFSETQ. The CDR3 DNA reads as TGCGCCAGCAGCTTGGCCGGGGGTAGGAATAATTCACCCCTCCACTTT. Protein: CASSLAGGRNNSPLHF.

The chain links TRBV7-6 to TRBJ1-5, with D tentatively TRBD1 (5 bases). The CDR3 sequence is 15 residues long. Germline V gives CDR1 SGHVS, CDR2 FNYEAQ. With 2 bases removed from V and 4 bases from J, the gap between germline ends came to 12 bases. Written as DNA, the CDR3 is TGTGCCAGCAGCTTACGCGGGGGGGAAAATCAGCCCCAGCATTTT. Protein sequence: CASSLRGGENQPQHF. Full variable domain (rest looked up from reference TRBV7-6 and TRBJ1-5): GAGVSQSPRYKVTKRGQDVALRCDPISGHVSLYWYRQALGQGPEFLTYFNYEAQQDKSGLPNDRFSAERPEGSISTLTIQRTEQRDSAMYRCASSLRGGENQPQHFGDGTRLSIL.

The rearrangement links TRBV19 to TRBJ1-1, with D hard to call. The CDR3 is 12 amino acids. V lost 3 bases to trimming and J lost 8 bases, with 10 bases between them. In germline, CDR1 is LNHDA, CDR2 SQIVND (reference sequence). The CDR3 reads CASSIGVAEAFF. The CDR3 bases are TGTGCCAGTAGTATCGGGGTAGCCGAAGCTTTCTTT.

This chain joins TRBV9 and TRBJ1-2; D is unclear. This CDR3 is built from 15 residues. The ends were cut back, 0 bases at V and 4 bases at J, with 13 bases in the middle. Germline V gene data show CDR1 as SGDLS and CDR2 as YYNGEE. CDR3 in amino acids: CASSVARASGYGYTF. CDR3 DNA sequence: TGTGCCAGCAGCGTAGCCCGGGCTAGCGGCTATGGCTACACCTTC.

The chain recombines TRBV9 with TRBJ2-2; no clear D gene. The length of the CDR3 is 15 residues. V was clipped by 0 bases and J by 4 bases, with 10 bases between them. Germline V gene data show CDR1 as SGDLS and CDR2 as YYNGEE. CDR3 amino acids: CASSVGLSPTGELFF. Here the CDR3 DNA reads TGTGCCAGCAGCGTAGGACTCTCGCCCACCGGGGAGCTGTTTTTT.

About this clone itself: The sample carries other DNA sequences with the same CDR3. CDR3: CASSISRGYGYTF. The CDR3 DNA is TGTGCCAGTAGTATCTCCAGGGGGTATGGCTACACCTTC. This chain joins TRBV19 and TRBJ1-2, with 7 bases aligning to TRBD1. CDR3 length: 13 residues. Trimming removed 3 bases from V and 5 bases from J; junction bases left unmatched: 3. Germline CDR1 and CDR2: LNHDA and SQIVND (reference sequence). Drawing the rest from reference TRBV19 and TRBJ1-2, the complete variable domain is DGGITQSPKYLFRKEGQNVTLSCEQNLNHDAMYWYRQDPGQGLRLIYYSQIVNDFQKGDIAEGYSVSREKKESFPLTVTSAQKNPTAFYLCASSISRGYGYTFGSGTRLTVV.

In this sample, this clone turned up a few times. V gene TRBV5-5 combines with J gene TRBJ1-6, with 10 bases that match TRBD1. The CDR3 sequence is 17 residues long. Germline values: CDR1 SGHKS, CDR2 YYEKEE (reference sequence). The J segment lost 7 bases and the V segment lost 3 bases, leaving 10 bases of the junction unmatched. The CDR3 DNA reads TGTGCCAGCAGCTCATTCCGACAGGGGGCGCAGAATTCACCCCTCCACTTT. This gives the protein CASSSFRQGAQNSPLHF.

There are many counts of this clone. The chain employs TRBV5-6 and TRBJ1-6; 9 bases match TRBD1. CDR1 and CDR2 from the germline V gene are SGHDT and YYEEEE. CDR3 length: 13 amino acids. J gave up 10 bases and V 5 bases, and 4 bases lay outside the gene matches. This CDR3 reads CASSWDRESPLHF. CDR3 DNA sequence: TGTGCCAGCAGTTGGGACAGGGAATCACCCCTCCACTTT.

As regards this clone: Different DNA sequences within this sample yield the same CDR3. The chain couples TRBV7-2 to TRBJ1-2; 7 positions agree with TRBD1. Germline trimming cut 5 bases from V and 2 bases from J; bases unmatched to any gene: 2. The CDR3 covers 13 residues. Germline V CDR1 and CDR2: SGHTA, FQGNSA. The CDR3 coding sequence is TGTGCCAGCAGCCTGGGACAGAACTATGGCTACACCTTC. Protein: CASSLGQNYGYTF.

The chain recombines TRBV4-1 with TRBJ1-1; TRBD1 matches at 9 bases. This CDR3 has 15 amino acids. V gave up 0 bases and J gave up 4 bases; unmatched junction bases: 3. The V gene's germline CDR1 is MGHRA and CDR2 YSYEKL. In DNA form, the CDR3 reads TGCGCCAGCAGCCAAGACCGGACAGGGGCCACTGAAGCTTTCTTT. It translates to CASSQDRTGATEAFF.

The V call is TRBV5-1, the J call TRBJ2-7; D is unclear. Per the germline V gene, CDR1 is SGHRS and CDR2 is YFSETQ. The V and J ends lost 4 bases and 3 bases respectively, with 14 bases between them. The CDR3 has 14 amino acids. DNA of the CDR3: TGCGCCAGCAGCCCCGGTCCCCAATACTACGAGCAGTACTTC. Residues: CASSPGPQYYEQYF.

This rearrangement joins TRBV19 to TRBJ1-2; tentative D call: TRBD1 (5 bases). The CDR3 consists of 13 residues. Trimming took off 6 bases at V and 8 bases at J, with 16 bases between the two ends. Germline assignment: CDR1 LNHDA and CDR2 SQIVND (reference sequence). The CDR3 protein is CASSPFGARGYTF. The DNA for the CDR3 is TGTGCCAGTAGCCCCTTTGGGGCGAGGGGCTACACCTTC.

The CDR3 nucleotides read TGCAGCGCCCGAGACACAACAAATAATTCACCCCTCCACTTT. This codes for CSARDTTNNSPLHF. The V gene is TRBV29-1, the J gene TRBJ1-6; the D is unclear. V dropped 7 bases and J dropped 5 bases, with 15 bases sitting between them. CDR1 and CDR2 from the germline V gene are SQVTM and ANQGSEA. The CDR3 runs to 14 residues. Complete variable domain (other parts from reference TRBV29-1 and TRBJ1-6): SAVISQKPSRDICQRGTSLTIQCQVDSQVTMMFWYRQQPGQSLTLIATANQGSEATYESGFVIDKFPISRPNLTFSTLTVSNMSPEDSSIYLCSARDTTNNSPLHFGNGTRLTVT.

This chain uses TRBV28 with TRBJ2-7, with D hard to call. Trimming stripped 5 bases from V and 2 bases from J, with 7 bases between. The CDR3 consists of 12 residues. From germline, CDR1 is MDHEN and CDR2 SYDVKM. In DNA, the CDR3 is TGTGCCAGCAGTCCTTTAACCTACGAGCAGTACTTC. As protein: CASSPLTYEQYF.

This chain joins TRBV6-5 and TRBJ2-1; 13 nucleotides line up with TRBD2. Trimming removed 6 bases from V and 10 bases from J; junction bases left unmatched: 6. The germline V gene encodes CDR1 MNHEY and CDR2 SVGAGI. The CDR3 extends over 14 amino acids. The CDR3, as DNA: TGTGCCAGCAGCCTGGGACTAGCGGGGCGGGAGCAGTTCTTC. It yields the protein CASSLGLAGREQFF.